These T cell receptor beta chains were read from a single sample in a study of neurological immune-mediated disorders. TCRdb analysed the 5' RACE reads with MiXCR anew, one entry per CDR3 protein. The sample has about 59,000 distinct CDR3 sequences, about 24% seen once. Input material: PBMCs. Receptors were obtained from a man between 60 and 75 years old with HTLV-1-associated myelopathy (HAM/TSP). Each CDR3 is given with its conserved first and last residue. Each record gives: V gene, D gene, clone size, J gene, CDR3 DNA, CDR3 protein. The D gene is left open where the match is weak. Size is stated for part of the rows, as once, few or many counts, or as a class when the clone is expanded.

TRBV5-1	-	many	TRBJ1-1	TGCGCCAGCAGCTTGGTTGTGAAGGACACTGAAGCTTTCTTT	CASSLVVKDTEAFF
TRBV5-1	TRBD1	many	TRBJ1-4	TGCGCCAGCAGTGGGTCAGGGGGCGAGGAAAAACTGTTTTTT	CASSGSGGEEKLFF
TRBV5-1	TRBD1	-	TRBJ2-1	TGCGCCAGCACCGGGGGACAGGGGATCCATAATGAGCAGTTCTTC	CASTGGQGIHNEQFF
TRBV10-3	-	many	TRBJ1-1	TGTGCCATCAGTGAGTCCCCAGGGAGCGGGACTGAAGCTTTCTTT	CAISESPGSGTEAFF
TRBV5-1	-	-	TRBJ2-3	TGCGCCAGCAGCATTGGAGGGAGCCGGGTTGGCACAGATACGCAGTATTTT	CASSIGGSRVGTDTQYF
TRBV29-1	TRBD1	many	TRBJ1-2	TGCAGCGTTGAAAGGGGCCAGGGGGCGAGCGGCTACACCTTC	CSVERGQGASGYTF
TRBV27	-	many	TRBJ2-6	TGTGCCAGCAGTTCTGGGGCCAACGTCCTGACTTTC	CASSSGANVLTF
TRBV7-2	TRBD2	many	TRBJ2-1	TGTGCCAGCAGCTTAGGGGTAGGGACTAGCGGTAACAATGAGCAGTTCTTC	CASSLGVGTSGNNEQFF
TRBV12-3/TRBV12-4	TRBD1	many	TRBJ2-7	TGTGCCAGCAGTTTCTACAGGGGTCTCTCCTACGAGCAGTACTTC	CASSFYRGLSYEQYF
TRBV29-1	-	medium-sized	TRBJ2-1	TGCAGCGTTGGAGAGGATGTCAGTGAGCAGTTCTTC	CSVGEDVSEQFF
TRBV7-2	TRBD2	many	TRBJ2-3	TGTGCCAGCAGCCGAAGCGGGAGGAACACAGATACGCAGTATTTT	CASSRSGRNTDTQYF
TRBV20-1	-	many	TRBJ2-7	TGCAGTGCTTTCTTCAGGGGTTACGAGCAGTACTTC	CSAFFRGYEQYF